Listed below are T cell receptor beta chains from one sample, sequenced in a study of T cell responses to AZD1222 COVID-19 vaccine. Clones were sequenced by immunoSEQ multiplex PCR, and TCRdb holds only the in-frame ones, with some missing. The data show 70,000 to 95,000 clones, 80% seen once. Sequencing was performed on peripheral blood, taken on day 0 of AZD1222 vaccination. These receptor sequences come from an adult in good health. CDR3s include the opening cysteine and the closing phenylalanine or tryptophan. D genes are given only for firm matches. Not every row has a clone size; where given, it reads once, few, many or a size class.

CASSPWTGPNTGELFF TGTGCCAGCAGCCCCTGGACAGGGCCGAACACCGGGGAGCTGTTTTTT TRBJ2-2 NA TRBD1 TRBV3-1/TRBV3-2
CASSDVWREGTDTQYF TGTGCCAGCAGTGATGTCTGGCGGGAGGGCACAGATACGCAGTATTTT TRBJ2-3 NA TRBD2 TRBV25-1
CASSPRTVNTGELFF TGTGCCAGCAGTCCCCGGACGGTGAACACCGGGGAGCTGTTTTTT TRBJ2-2 few NA TRBV28
CASSQDLGLRSSGTQYF TGCGCCAGCAGCCAAGATTTGGGATTACGCTCGTCCGGTACGCAGTATTTT TRBJ2-3 NA NA TRBV4-1
CASTLAPSYNEQFF TGTGCCAGTACCCTGGCCCCATCCTACAATGAGCAGTTCTTC TRBJ2-1 NA NA TRBV19
CASPPRGKLGTEAFF TGTGCCAGCCCCCCCCGTGGGAAATTGGGGACTGAAGCTTTCTTT TRBJ1-1 NA NA TRBV28
CASSLVGSGGLDTQYF TGTGCCAGCAGCTTAGTGGGGTCCGGGGGTCTGGATACGCAGTATTTT TRBJ2-3 NA NA TRBV11-2
CAISESGLAANTGELFF TGTGCCATCAGTGAGTCGGGACTAGCGGCGAACACCGGGGAGCTGTTTTTT TRBJ2-2 NA TRBD2 TRBV10-3
CASSLAGSPLHF TGTGCCAGCAGCTTAGCCGGCAGCCCCCTCCACTTT TRBJ1-6 NA NA TRBV7-9
CASREKVGNQPQHF TGTGCCAGTAGGGAGAAGGTGGGCAATCAGCCCCAGCATTTT TRBJ1-5 few NA TRBV19
CASSLSQGLETQYF TGCGCCAGCAGCTTAAGCCAGGGGTTAGAGACCCAGTACTTC TRBJ2-5 few NA TRBV5-1
CASSTLPELNTEAFF TGCGCCAGCAGCACATTACCGGAGCTGAACACTGAAGCTTTCTTT TRBJ1-1 NA NA TRBV5-1
CASSYLHSNQPQHF TGTGCCAGCAGTTACCTACATAGCAATCAGCCCCAGCATTTT TRBJ1-5 NA NA TRBV6-6
CASSLGTGRTNTGELFF TGTGCCAGCAGCTTAGGCACAGGGCGTACGAACACCGGGGAGCTGTTTTTT TRBJ2-2 NA NA TRBV13
CASSTDTGVNGYTF TGTGCCAGCTCAACCGATACAGGGGTGAACGGCTACACCTTC TRBJ1-2 NA TRBD1 TRBV18
CASSSGQGKYNEQFF TGTGCCAGCAGCAGCGGACAGGGGAAATACAATGAGCAGTTCTTC TRBJ2-1 few TRBD1 TRBV5-5
CASSQVAPNDRVGRRGEKLFF TGTGCCAGCAGCCAAGTTGCCCCAAATGACAGGGTCGGCCGAAGGGGGGAAAAACTGTTTTTT TRBJ1-4 NA TRBD1 TRBV14
CASGRAGTAFNYGYTF TGTGCTAGTGGTCGAGCCGGGACAGCCTTTAACTATGGCTACACCTTC TRBJ1-2 NA TRBD1 TRBV12-5
CASSGTSDQPQHF TGTGCCAGTTCGGGGACATCTGATCAGCCCCAGCATTTT TRBJ1-5 NA NA TRBV3-1/TRBV3-2
CASSVQGIGNEQFF TGTGCCAGCAGCGTACAGGGTATCGGGAATGAGCAGTTCTTC TRBJ2-1 NA NA TRBV27
CASSPGRLTRTPSDYGYTF TGTGCCAGCAGCCCAGGCCGCTTAACGAGGACCCCGTCTGACTATGGCTACACCTTC TRBJ1-2 few NA TRBV7-6
CASSYRGASTDTQYF TGCGCCAGCAGCTACAGGGGGGCTAGCACAGATACGCAGTATTTT TRBJ2-3 NA TRBD1 TRBV5-1
CASSQGQKNQPQHF TGTGCCAGCAGCCAAGGGCAGAAGAATCAGCCCCAGCATTTT TRBJ1-5 NA NA TRBV3-1/TRBV3-2
CASSLTGGEKLFF TGTGCCAGCAGTTTGACAGGGGGTGAAAAACTGTTTTTT TRBJ1-4 NA TRBD1 TRBV11-2
CASSPGTGRYGYTF TGTGCCAGCAGCCCCGGGACAGGGAGATATGGCTACACCTTC TRBJ1-2 NA TRBD1 TRBV3-1/TRBV3-2
CAITKQRQFF TGTGCCATCACTAAACAGCGGCAGTTCTTC TRBJ2-1 NA NA TRBV6-5
CASSFDRGEYNEQFF TGTGCCAGCAGCTTCGACAGGGGGGAGTACAATGAGCAGTTCTTC TRBJ2-1 NA TRBD1 TRBV7-2
CASSLAQERSGNTIYF TGTGCCAGCAGCTTGGCCCAGGAACGATCTGGAAACACCATATATTTT TRBJ1-3 NA NA TRBV5-4
CASSSPGRRTGELFF TGTGCCAGTAGTTCTCCGGGACGCCGGACCGGGGAGCTGTTTTTT TRBJ2-2 NA NA TRBV19
CASSEVVRTGFEDTQYF TGCGCCAGCAGTGAAGTGGTGAGAACGGGATTCGAAGATACGCAGTATTTT TRBJ2-3 NA NA TRBV10-2
CASSGLAERSSYNEQFF TGTGCCAGTTCGGGACTAGCGGAGAGGAGTTCCTACAATGAGCAGTTCTTC TRBJ2-1 NA TRBD2 TRBV5-4
CAWSRSRDWGFGGELFF TGTGCCTGGAGCCGAAGCCGGGACTGGGGATTTGGCGGGGAGCTGTTTTTT TRBJ2-2 NA NA TRBV30
CASSLETGGDNEQFF TGTGCCAGCAGCTTGGAGACAGGGGGAGACAATGAGCAGTTCTTC TRBJ2-1 NA TRBD1 TRBV5-4
CASSQGLGPNQPQHF TGTGCCAGCAGCCAGGGGCTGGGACCTAATCAGCCCCAGCATTTT TRBJ1-5 NA NA TRBV3-1/TRBV3-2
CASSLAGRGGWEGNQPQHF TGTGCCAGCAGCTTAGCTGGCAGGGGAGGTTGGGAAGGCAATCAGCCCCAGCATTTT TRBJ1-5 NA NA TRBV7-8
CASSRDIDNEQFF TGTGCCAGCAGCCGGGACATTGACAATGAGCAGTTCTTC TRBJ2-1 NA NA TRBV5-8
CASSRDRYTGELFF TGTGCCAGCAGTCGGGACAGGTACACCGGGGAGCTGTTTTTT TRBJ2-2 NA TRBD1 TRBV28
CASSQERQYNSPLHF TGTGCCAGCAGCCAAGAAAGACAGTATAATTCACCCCTCCACTTT TRBJ1-6 NA NA TRBV3-1/TRBV3-2
CSVLQGGNQPQHF TGCAGCGTCCTGCAAGGGGGCAATCAGCCCCAGCATTTT TRBJ1-5 NA NA TRBV29-1
CASSYTQGAGETQYF TGTGCCAGCAGTTACACACAGGGGGCCGGAGAGACCCAGTACTTC TRBJ2-5 NA TRBD1 TRBV6-5
CASSLEPLDHEQYF TGTGCCAGCAGCTTGGAGCCACTGGATCACGAGCAGTACTTC TRBJ2-7 NA NA TRBV5-4
CASSAGTGFYNSPLHF TGTGCCAGCAGCGCCGGGACAGGATTTTATAATTCACCCCTCCACTTT TRBJ1-6 NA TRBD1 TRBV7-9
CASRGQNTDTQYF TGTGCCAGCCGGGGGCAGAACACAGATACGCAGTATTTT TRBJ2-3 NA NA TRBV27